This TCR beta chain was sequenced for a study of shared clonotypes between healthy human individuals. Produced via immunoSEQ multiplex PCR; TCRdb's table is partial and in-frame only. Found here are 450,000 to 500,000 clones, around 73% of them singletons; the top ten hold 12%. The J segment lost 7 bases and the V segment lost 0 bases, leaving 3 bases of the junction unmatched. The CDR3 is 14 amino acids. Germline CDR1 is WNHNN and CDR2 is SYGVQD (reference sequence). The chain couples TRBV10-1 to TRBJ2-1; 7 bases are shared with TRBD2. Sequencing was done on a sample of PBMCs. The sequence came from a woman aged 40 to 50 in good health. Some clones in this sample may be carry-over from other donors' samples. The CDR3 bases are TGCGCCAGCAGTGAGTCATGGCGGGGGAATGAGCAGTTCTTC. It yields the protein CASSESWRGNEQFF.